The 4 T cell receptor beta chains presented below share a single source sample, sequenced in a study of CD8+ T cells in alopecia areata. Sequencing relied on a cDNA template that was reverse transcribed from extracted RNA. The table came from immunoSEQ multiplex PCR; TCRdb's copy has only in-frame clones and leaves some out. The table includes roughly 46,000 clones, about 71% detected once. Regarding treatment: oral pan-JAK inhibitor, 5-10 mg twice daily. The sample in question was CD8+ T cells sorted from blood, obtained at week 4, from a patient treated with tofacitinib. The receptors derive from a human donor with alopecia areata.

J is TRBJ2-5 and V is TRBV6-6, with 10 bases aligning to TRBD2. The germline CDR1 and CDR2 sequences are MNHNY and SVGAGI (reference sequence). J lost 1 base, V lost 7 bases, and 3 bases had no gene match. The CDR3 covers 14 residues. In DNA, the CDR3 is TGTGCCAGCAAGCTAGCGGGGGCCCAAGAGACCCAGTACTTC. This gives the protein CASKLAGAQETQYF.

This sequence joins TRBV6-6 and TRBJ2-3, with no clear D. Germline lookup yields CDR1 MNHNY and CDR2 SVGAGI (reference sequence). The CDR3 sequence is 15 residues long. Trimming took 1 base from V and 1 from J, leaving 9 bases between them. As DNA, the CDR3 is TGTGCCAGCAGTTACTTTTGGGATGGCACAGATACGCAGTATTTT. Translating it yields CASSYFWDGTDTQYF.

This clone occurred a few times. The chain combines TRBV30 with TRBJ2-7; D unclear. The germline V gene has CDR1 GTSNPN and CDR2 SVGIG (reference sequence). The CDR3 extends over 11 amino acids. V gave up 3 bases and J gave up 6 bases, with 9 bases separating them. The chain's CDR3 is CAWSDTIEQYF. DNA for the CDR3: TGTGCCTGGAGCGATACCATCGAGCAGTACTTC.

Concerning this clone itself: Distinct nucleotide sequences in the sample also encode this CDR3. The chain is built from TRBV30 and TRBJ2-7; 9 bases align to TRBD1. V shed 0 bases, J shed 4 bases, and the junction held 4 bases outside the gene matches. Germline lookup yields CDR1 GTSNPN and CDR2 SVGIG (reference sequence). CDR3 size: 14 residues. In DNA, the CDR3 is TGTGCCTGGAGTGTAGGACAGGGGATATACGAGCAGTACTTC. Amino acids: CAWSVGQGIYEQYF.